This T cell receptor (beta chain) was recorded in a study of regulatory T cells in long-lasting Graves disease (dated by TCRdb to the early 2020s). With regard to the full study: Persistent Graves' disease was defined as persistently positive TSH receptor autoantibodies together with antithyroid drug treatment for over 5 years. Persistent Graves' disease patients were compared with newly diagnosed Graves' disease patients by peripheral blood TCR sequencing and RNA sequencing. The study was registered as a clinical trial and conducted in China. A total of 35 or so samples underwent TCR sequencing: about 13 from persistent and about 20 from newly diagnosed Graves' disease patients. Persistent Graves' disease patients in the clinical cohort had taken antithyroid drugs for around 11 years on average. Results the study describes overall, beyond this receptor: TRBV28, TRBJ1-2 and TRBJ2-5 were preferentially used in persistent disease, while TRBV20-1 and TRBJ2-1 were favored in newly diagnosed disease. As a limitation, the authors acknowledged that the small sample size may reduce accuracy. Peripheral blood alone was examined, since thyroid tissue, which constituted the primary lesion, could not be accessed. A larger number of public clonotypes was shared among persistent patients (more than 2,500) than among newly diagnosed patients (around 890). Only the TCR beta chain was sequenced and analyzed. Lower TCR Shannon entropy and fewer highly expanded clones were observed in persistent Graves' disease patients than in newly diagnosed patients, which suggested clonal expansion.

CDR1 and CDR2, looked up from the germline V gene, are SNHLY and FYNNEI. The CDR3 runs 13 amino acids, cysteine and phenylalanine included. The retained sequence is limited to the CDR3, 39 bases, with the frame set at the first base. V trim: 6 bases; J trim: 5 bases; unmatched bases: 4. What this sample's time point label stands for: persistent/refractory GD, antithyroid drugs over 5 years with positive TRAb. RNA was extracted from PBMCs in TRIzol for both TCR sequencing and RNA sequencing. Graves' disease was diagnosed according to American Thyroid Association guidelines. Patients for the study were recruited at an endocrinology department in Xi'an, China. Each patient gave about 9.1 milliliters of peripheral blood, collected in an EDTA anticoagulant tube. Ficoll Paque Plus density gradient separation was used to isolate PBMCs, and no further T cell sorting was done. An Agilent 2100 Bioanalyzer and agarose gel were used to check RNA quality, while a NanoDrop 2000 measured RNA concentration.

This clonotype was detected many times. This receptor's antigen is unknown. Base qualities were left out, and no much larger clone turns up one base away. The library was made by multiplex PCR. This sample was sequenced with an Illumina HiSeq 4000. TCR beta libraries were built with iRepertoire HTBI primers and Arm-PCR amplification of CDR3 regions. Gel purification was performed on PCR products prior to sequencing. On the authors' methods: Gene usage analysis of CDR3 amino acid clonotypes relied on the 55 to 80 TRBV and 14 TRBJ segments identified across samples. COPE and FqMerger were used to merge the filtered high-quality paired reads into contigs. BLAST was used to align contigs to the IMGT TRBV, TRBD and TRBJ reference genes, and CDR3 was defined following IMGT. Clonotypes above 0.1% frequency were classified as highly expanded clones. Repertoire diversity was measured by Shannon entropy, and V-J evenness by the Gini coefficient. A clonotype was considered public if more than one individual shared it. The raw public reads went through TCRdb reprocessing: fastp at Q25, MiXCR clone calling, in-frame beta chains kept. CDR3 protein sequences are deduplicated, and each keeps its most common genes and DNA. TCRdb's processing, not the authors', yielded these V and J calls. Recorded for this sample are about 400,000 distinct CDR3 sequences; roughly 20% of them occurred a single time. The top ten clonotypes cover around 20% of the sample.

The sample here was peripheral blood mononuclear cells (PBMCs), taken when the disease was refractory, from a patient treated with antithyroid drugs. The rearrangement joined TRBV2 to TRBJ2-1; 7 central bases correspond to TRBD1. The receptor was derived from a female donor with Graves disease. The sequenced DNA: TGTGCCAGCAGACTGGGACAGAACAATGAGCAGTTCTTC. This gives the protein CASRLGQNNEQFF.